These T cell receptor beta chains were read from a single sample in a study of T cells after yellow fever vaccination. TCRdb reprocessed the 5' RACE reads via MiXCR and lists one record per CDR3 protein. This table holds roughly 520,000 distinct CDR3 sequences, 21% found once. Here the sequenced sample was PBMCs, taken 21 days after the first yellow fever vaccination. The receptors come from a man aged 18 to 29 who received the YFV17D yellow fever vaccine. Both conserved end residues are part of each CDR3. A D gene is named only where the DNA matches it firmly. Where a row states a size, it is once, few, many or the class of an expanded clone; other rows omit it.

j_call clone_size v_call d_call cdr3_length cdr3_aa cdr3_nt
TRBJ2-4 NA TRBV18 NA 15 CASSIDSTAKNIQYF TGTGCCAGCTCAATCGACAGTACGGCCAAAAACATTCAGTACTTC
TRBJ1-5 NA TRBV10-2 NA 14 CASSESRSGQPQHF TGCGCCAGCAGTGAGTCCAGGTCTGGGCAGCCCCAGCATTTT
TRBJ2-3 NA TRBV11-1 TRBD2 19 CASSSVVAGVSEFADTQYF TGTGCCAGCAGCTCTGTAGTAGCGGGGGTGTCGGAGTTTGCAGATACGCAGTATTTT
TRBJ1-4 NA TRBV7-6 NA 14 CASSLRETNEKLFF TGTGCCAGCAGCCTGCGAGAGACTAATGAAAAACTGTTTTTT
TRBJ1-5 few TRBV28 NA 14 CASSPQRYHQPQHF TGTGCCAGCAGTCCACAGAGATACCATCAGCCCCAGCATTTT
TRBJ2-2 NA TRBV12-3/TRBV12-4 NA 13 CASSLGAGGELFF TGTGCCAGCAGTTTAGGGGCCGGCGGGGAGCTGTTTTTT
TRBJ2-3 few TRBV5-6 TRBD2 16 CASSPGGGTHTDTQYF TGTGCCAGCAGCCCCGGGGGGGGGACACACACAGATACGCAGTATTTT
TRBJ2-2 few TRBV10-1 NA 15 CASSEILGSPGELFF TGCGCCAGCAGTGAGATTCTAGGTTCACCCGGGGAGCTGTTTTTT
TRBJ2-3 few TRBV14 NA 16 CASSPAGTVHTDTQYF TGTGCCAGCAGCCCCGCGGGGACAGTCCACACAGATACGCAGTATTTT
TRBJ2-1 NA TRBV15 NA 13 CATSREGQSWQFF TGTGCCACCAGCAGAGAGGGGCAGTCCTGGCAGTTCTTC
TRBJ2-7 NA TRBV6-1 TRBD1 14 CASSVLDRGYEQYF TGTGCCAGCAGTGTTTTGGACAGGGGTTACGAGCAGTACTTC
TRBJ2-5 NA TRBV24-1 TRBD1 16 CATSDPITGGGETQYF TGTGCCACCAGTGACCCGATAACAGGGGGCGGGGAGACCCAGTACTTC
TRBJ2-5 few TRBV7-2 TRBD2 17 CASSPNPYAGGSETQYF TGTGCCAGCAGCCCTAACCCCTACGCGGGGGGGTCGGAGACCCAGTACTTC
TRBJ2-1 few TRBV28 TRBD2 16 CASSLISLAGSGEQFF TGTGCCAGCAGTTTAATCAGTCTAGCGGGCTCTGGCGAGCAGTTCTTC
TRBJ2-1 NA TRBV14 TRBD1 16 CASSPHTGQVYNEQFF TGTGCCAGCAGCCCCCATACGGGACAGGTGTACAATGAGCAGTTCTTC
TRBJ1-6 NA TRBV7-6 TRBD1 14 CASSHRDRNSPLHF TGTGCCAGCAGCCACCGGGACAGAAATTCACCCCTCCACTTT
TRBJ1-2 NA TRBV20-1 TRBD1 14 CSAREGQGNYGYTF TGCAGTGCTAGAGAAGGACAGGGGAACTATGGCTACACCTTC
TRBJ2-3 few TRBV20-1 TRBD2 16 CSSGTSGGRSTDTQYF TGCAGTTCGGGGACTAGCGGGGGGCGCAGCACAGATACGCAGTATTTT
TRBJ2-2 NA TRBV20-1 TRBD2 14 CSARVASGYGELFF TGCAGTGCTAGGGTAGCTAGCGGATACGGGGAGCTGTTTTTT
TRBJ2-7 many TRBV6-5 TRBD1 13 CASSLQGAYEQYF TGTGCCAGCAGTCTACAGGGGGCCTACGAGCAGTACTTC
TRBJ1-1 NA TRBV5-1 NA 14 CASSLGLGNTEAFF TGCGCCAGCAGCTTGGGACTCGGGAACACTGAAGCTTTCTTT
TRBJ1-1 few TRBV18 NA 15 CASSPFDSGNTEAFF TGTGCCAGCTCACCATTCGATTCAGGGAACACTGAAGCTTTCTTT
TRBJ1-5 few TRBV20-1 NA 15 CSAMLGRASNQPQHF TGCAGTGCTATGCTCGGACGGGCAAGCAATCAGCCCCAGCATTTT
TRBJ2-3 few TRBV5-1 TRBD1 14 CASSLLDRTDTQYF TGCGCCAGCAGCTTACTGGACAGGACAGATACGCAGTATTTT
TRBJ1-4 few TRBV3-1 TRBD1 16 CASSWDRGEGDEKLFF TGTGCCAGCAGCTGGGACAGGGGCGAAGGGGATGAAAAACTGTTTTTT
TRBJ1-2 NA TRBV5-6 NA 15 CASSPPDRTYYGYTF TGTGCCAGCAGCCCGCCGGACAGAACTTACTATGGCTACACCTTC
TRBJ2-1 few TRBV11-2 TRBD2 16 CASSLAHAGGYNEQFF TGTGCCAGCAGCTTAGCTCACGCGGGGGGATACAATGAGCAGTTCTTC
TRBJ1-1 few TRBV19 NA 12 CASSLDRVVAFF TGTGCCAGTAGTCTCGATCGAGTGGTAGCTTTCTTT
TRBJ2-3 many TRBV4-3 NA 13 CASSQDRPDTQYF TGCGCCAGCAGCCAAGATCGGCCAGATACGCAGTATTTT
TRBJ1-1 NA TRBV29-1 NA 12 CSVRVLNTEAFF TGCAGCGTAAGGGTCCTAAACACTGAAGCTTTCTTT
TRBJ1-1 few TRBV3-1 NA 12 CASSQWGTEAFF TGTGCCAGCAGCCAATGGGGGACTGAAGCTTTCTTT
TRBJ2-2 few TRBV9 TRBD2 15 CASSVTTSGTGELFF TGTGCCAGCAGCGTAACAACTAGCGGGACCGGGGAGCTGTTTTTT
TRBJ2-5 NA TRBV5-1 NA 14 CASSLYREMGTQYF TGCGCCAGCAGCTTGTATAGGGAGATGGGGACCCAGTACTTC
TRBJ2-3 few TRBV6-1 NA 13 CASSPLPPDTQYF TGTGCCAGCAGTCCCCTCCCCCCAGATACGCAGTATTTT
TRBJ2-3 few TRBV9 NA 14 CASSVGAFTDTQYF TGTGCCAGCAGCGTAGGGGCCTTCACAGATACGCAGTATTTT
TRBJ1-1 NA TRBV4-1 NA 14 CASSPTGGFTEAFF TGCGCCAGCAGCCCCACAGGCGGTTTCACTGAAGCTTTCTTT
TRBJ2-7 NA TRBV7-6 TRBD2 15 CASSLGLAGAHEQYF TGTGCCAGCAGCTTAGGCCTAGCGGGGGCCCACGAGCAGTACTTC
TRBJ2-5 NA TRBV11-3 NA 13 CASSLDLEGTQYF TGTGCCAGCAGCTTAGATCTAGAAGGGACCCAGTACTTC
TRBJ2-1 few TRBV27 TRBD2 14 CASTVGGSYNEQFF TGTGCCAGCACTGTGGGGGGGTCCTACAATGAGCAGTTCTTC
TRBJ2-5 few TRBV10-3 TRBD2 14 CAISEPTSGGAQYF TGTGCCATCAGTGAGCCTACTAGCGGGGGGGCCCAGTACTTC
TRBJ2-3 NA TRBV9 NA 13 CASSRGDTDTQYF TGTGCCAGTAGTAGAGGGGACACAGATACGCAGTATTTT
TRBJ2-1 NA TRBV7-2 NA 15 CASSPGAESYNEQFF TGTGCCAGCAGCCCCGGCGCTGAATCATACAATGAGCAGTTCTTC
TRBJ1-1 NA TRBV7-2 NA 12 CASSLRETEAFF TGTGCCAGCAGCTTACGCGAGACTGAAGCTTTCTTT
TRBJ2-1 few TRBV11-2 NA 18 CASRLDMGGHSSYNEQFF TGTGCCAGCAGACTAGACATGGGCGGACATAGCTCCTACAATGAGCAGTTCTTC
TRBJ2-5 NA TRBV20-1 NA 10 CSATRETQYF TGCAGTGCTACCCGAGAGACCCAGTACTTC
TRBJ1-4 NA TRBV18 NA 18 CASSPPIVQGGSNEKLFF TGTGCCAGCTCACCACCCATCGTACAGGGCGGTTCTAATGAAAAACTGTTTTTT
TRBJ1-1 NA TRBV27 NA 14 CASSPVLLNTEAFF TGTGCCAGCAGTCCAGTCCTCCTGAACACTGAAGCTTTCTTT
TRBJ2-7 few TRBV10-2 NA 14 CASSGADLSYEQYF TGCGCCAGCAGTGGGGCAGACCTCTCCTACGAGCAGTACTTC
TRBJ2-5 NA TRBV20-1 NA 13 CSAQFHTQETQYF TGCAGTGCCCAGTTTCATACCCAAGAGACCCAGTACTTC
TRBJ2-3 NA TRBV20-1 NA 14 CSARLTRTTDTQYF TGCAGTGCTAGACTCACTAGAACCACAGATACGCAGTATTTT
TRBJ2-3 NA TRBV7-9 NA 16 CASSPSRLSGADTQYF TGTGCCAGCAGCCCGAGCCGACTAAGTGGGGCGGATACGCAGTATTTT
TRBJ1-2 few TRBV20-1 NA 14 CSASPKEIFYGYTF TGCAGTGCTAGCCCCAAAGAAATCTTCTATGGCTACACCTTC
TRBJ1-3 few TRBV5-1 NA 17 CASSSSLSGVAGNTIYF TGCGCCAGCAGCTCGAGCCTATCTGGGGTAGCTGGAAACACCATATATTTT
TRBJ1-4 NA TRBV20-1 TRBD1 17 CSARDLGQGATNEKLFF TGCAGTGCTAGAGATCTGGGACAGGGCGCAACTAATGAAAAACTGTTTTTT
TRBJ2-7 NA TRBV6-5 TRBD1 15 CASSFSGTGYYEQYF TGTGCCAGCAGTTTTTCCGGGACAGGGTACTACGAGCAGTACTTC